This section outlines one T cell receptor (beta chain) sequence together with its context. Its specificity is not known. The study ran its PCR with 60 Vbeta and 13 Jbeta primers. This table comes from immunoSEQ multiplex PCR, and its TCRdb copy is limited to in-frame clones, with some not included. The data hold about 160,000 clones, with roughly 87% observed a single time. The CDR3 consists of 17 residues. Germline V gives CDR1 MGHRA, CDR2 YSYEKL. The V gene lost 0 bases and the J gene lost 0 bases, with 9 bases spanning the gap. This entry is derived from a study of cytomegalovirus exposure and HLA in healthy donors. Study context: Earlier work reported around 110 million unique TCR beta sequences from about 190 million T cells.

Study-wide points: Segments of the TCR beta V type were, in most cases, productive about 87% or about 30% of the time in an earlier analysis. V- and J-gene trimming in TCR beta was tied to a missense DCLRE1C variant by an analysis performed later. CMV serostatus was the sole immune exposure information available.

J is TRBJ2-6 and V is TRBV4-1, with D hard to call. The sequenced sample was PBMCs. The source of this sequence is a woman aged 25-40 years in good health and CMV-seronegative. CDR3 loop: CASSQDPGDSGANVLTF. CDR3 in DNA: TGCGCCAGCAGCCAAGATCCAGGCGACTCTGGGGCCAACGTCCTGACTTTC.